The source of this T cell receptor (beta chain) is a study of T cell repertoires in cytomegalovirus infection. Each CDR3 protein gets one entry after TCRdb re-called the reads with MiXCR. The table includes roughly 230,000 distinct CDR3 sequences, roughly 23% detected once. V lost 2 bases and J 8 bases, leaving 16 bases between the germline ends. Germline values: CDR1 SNHLY, CDR2 FYNNEI. The CDR3 contains 15 residues. This clonotype occurred many times. Material: CD8+ T cells from PBMCs. The sequence derives from a human donor in good health (CMV status not recorded). Some clones in this sample may be carry-over from other donors' samples. This rearrangement joins TRBV2 to TRBJ2-1, with D tentatively TRBD1 (5 bases). The CDR3 DNA is TGTGCCAGCAGTGAACAGGATCCTTGGGGCTATGAGCAGTTCTTC. This sequence encodes CASSEQDPWGYEQFF.